This T cell receptor beta chain was sequenced in a study of Ad26.COV2.S vaccination and SARS-CoV-2 variants. Study-wide background: In the study, Ad26.COV2.S was injected intramuscularly once, or twice 56 days apart.

Documented treatment: around 19 received Ad26.COV2.S at low or high dose, single or two shots; a few received placebo; per-sample allocation not given. Sampling happened 63 days after the first vaccine or placebo injection. Cohort 1b enrolled adults aged 18-55 years in Boston. Study results and limitations: Ad26.COV2.S recipients had broader spike-specific TCRs (P = 0.0014). The study found similar non-spike TCR breadth in vaccine and placebo recipients.

Details on this clone: Its specificity is not known.

Assay: immunoSEQ multiplex PCR; the TCRdb copy retains only in-frame clones and omits some. The sample consists of roughly 350,000 clones, about 88% of them appearing once. Sequencing was performed on peripheral blood, taken in a trial of Ad26.COV2.S vaccine versus placebo. The source of this sequence is a person aged 18-65 years who received the Ad26.COV2.S COVID-19 vaccine or a placebo.

The CDR3 loop is CASSSLNLYGYTF. The CDR3 DNA follows: TGTGCCAGCAGTAGCCTCAATTTGTATGGCTACACCTTC. The chain carries TRBV27 and TRBJ1-2, with D unclear. Looked up from germline, CDR1 is MNHEY and CDR2 is SMNVEV (reference sequence). V gave up 5 bases and J gave up 5 bases, with 12 bases separating them. The CDR3 is 13 residues long.